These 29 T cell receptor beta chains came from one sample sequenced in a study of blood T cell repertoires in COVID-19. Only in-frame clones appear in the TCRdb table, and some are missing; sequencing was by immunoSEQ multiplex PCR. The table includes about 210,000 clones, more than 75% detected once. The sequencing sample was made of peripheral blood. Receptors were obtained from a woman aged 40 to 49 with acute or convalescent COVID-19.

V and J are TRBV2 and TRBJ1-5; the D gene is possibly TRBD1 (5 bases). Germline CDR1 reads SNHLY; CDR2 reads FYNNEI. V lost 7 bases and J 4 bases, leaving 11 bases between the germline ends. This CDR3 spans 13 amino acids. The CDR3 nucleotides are TGTGCCAGCAAAGGGGCGGGGAATCAGCCCCAGCATTTT. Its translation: CASKGAGNQPQHF. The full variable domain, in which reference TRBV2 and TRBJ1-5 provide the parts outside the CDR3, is EPEVTQTPSHQVTQMGQEVILRCVPISNHLYFYWYRQILGQKVEFLVSFYNNEISEKSEIFDDQFSVERPDGSNFTLKIRSTKLEDSAMYFCASKGAGNQPQHFGDGTRLSIL.

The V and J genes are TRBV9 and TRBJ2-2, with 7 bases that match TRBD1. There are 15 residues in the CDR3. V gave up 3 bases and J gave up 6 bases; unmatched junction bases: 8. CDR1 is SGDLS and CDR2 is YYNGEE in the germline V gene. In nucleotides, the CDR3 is TGTGCCAGCAGCGCCAACACAGGGGTTGCCGGGGAGCTGTTTTTT. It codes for CASSANTGVAGELFF.

CDR3 sequence: CASSDRDRGGYTF. The CDR3, as DNA: TGTGCCAGCAGCGACCGGGACAGGGGAGGCTACACCTTC. This rearrangement joins TRBV3-1 (or the pseudogene TRBV3-2) to TRBJ1-2; 10 nucleotides line up with TRBD1. CDR3 length: 13 residues. V dropped 5 bases and J dropped 8; count of bases not matched to a gene: 5. CDR1 is LGHDT and CDR2 is YNNKEL in the germline V gene (reference sequence).

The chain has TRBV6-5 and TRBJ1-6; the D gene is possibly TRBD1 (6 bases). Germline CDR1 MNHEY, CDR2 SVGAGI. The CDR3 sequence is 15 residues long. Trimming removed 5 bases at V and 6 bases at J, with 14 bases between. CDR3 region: CASSSLGQLNSPLHF. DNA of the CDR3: TGTGCCAGCAGTAGCCTGGGACAACTTAATTCACCCCTCCACTTT.

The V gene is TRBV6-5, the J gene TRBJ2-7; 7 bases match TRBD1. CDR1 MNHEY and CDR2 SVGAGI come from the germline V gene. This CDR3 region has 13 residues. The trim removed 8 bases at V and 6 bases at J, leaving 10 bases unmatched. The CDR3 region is CASGEQGPGEQYF. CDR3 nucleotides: TGTGCCAGCGGCGAACAGGGGCCCGGCGAGCAGTACTTC.

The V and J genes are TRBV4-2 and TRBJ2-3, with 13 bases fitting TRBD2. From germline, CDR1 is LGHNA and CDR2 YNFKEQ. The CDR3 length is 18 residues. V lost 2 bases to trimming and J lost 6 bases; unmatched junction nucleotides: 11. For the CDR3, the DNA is TGTGCCAGCAGCCAACTTAGAAGGACTAGCGGGGGAGGGGATACGCAGTATTTT. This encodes CASSQLRRTSGGGDTQYF.

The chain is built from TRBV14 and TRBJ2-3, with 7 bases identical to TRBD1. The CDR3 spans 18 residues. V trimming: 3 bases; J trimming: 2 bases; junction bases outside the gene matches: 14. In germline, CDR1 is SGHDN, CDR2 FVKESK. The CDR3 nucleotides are TGTGCCAGCAGCCATCCCAGGGACAGCCTAAAACTCACAGATACGCAGTATTTT. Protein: CASSHPRDSLKLTDTQYF.

CDR3: CAWSRPPRTEYNSPLHF. The CDR3 region has the DNA TGTGCCTGGAGTCGCCCCCCCAGGACAGAGTATAATTCACCCCTCCACTTT. The gene calls are TRBV30 and TRBJ1-6, with a possible D match to TRBD1 (6 bases). This CDR3 is 17 amino acids long. In germline, CDR1 is GTSNPN, CDR2 SVGIG (reference sequence). The V end lost 2 bases, the J end lost 4 bases, and 18 bases lay between the germline ends.

The CDR3 bases are TGTGCCAGCAGCGTAGTCGCAGGGGGCAACACTGAAGCTTTCTTT. The encoded protein is CASSVVAGGNTEAFF. J is TRBJ1-1 and V is TRBV9; 8 positions agree with TRBD1. The CDR3 spans 15 residues. V dropped 0 bases and J dropped 2; count of bases not matched to a gene: 3. Germline V CDR1 and CDR2: SGDLS, YYNGEE.

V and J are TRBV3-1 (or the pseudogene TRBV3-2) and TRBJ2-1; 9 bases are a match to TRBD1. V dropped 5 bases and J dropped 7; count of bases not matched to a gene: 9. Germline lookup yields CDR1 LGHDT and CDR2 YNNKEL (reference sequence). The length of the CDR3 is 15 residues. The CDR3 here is CASSTGQGIGNEQFF. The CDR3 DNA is TGTGCCAGCAGCACCGGACAGGGGATCGGGAATGAGCAGTTCTTC.

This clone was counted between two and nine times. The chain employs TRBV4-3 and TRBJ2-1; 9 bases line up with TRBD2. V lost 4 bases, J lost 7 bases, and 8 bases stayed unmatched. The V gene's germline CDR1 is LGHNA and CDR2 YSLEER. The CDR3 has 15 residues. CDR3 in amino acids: CASSPLAGEGNEQFF. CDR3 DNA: TGCGCCAGCAGCCCCTTAGCGGGAGAGGGTAATGAGCAGTTCTTC.

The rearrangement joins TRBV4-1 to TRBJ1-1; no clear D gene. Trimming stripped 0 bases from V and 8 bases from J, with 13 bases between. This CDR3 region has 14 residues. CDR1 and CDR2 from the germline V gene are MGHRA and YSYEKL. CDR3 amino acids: CASSQEGGRTEAFF. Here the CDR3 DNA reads TGCGCCAGCAGCCAAGAGGGAGGGCGAACGGAAGCTTTCTTT.

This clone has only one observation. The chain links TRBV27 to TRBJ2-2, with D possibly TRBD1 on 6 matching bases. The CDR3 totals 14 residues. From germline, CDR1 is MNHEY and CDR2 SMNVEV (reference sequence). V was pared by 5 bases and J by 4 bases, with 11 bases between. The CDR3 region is CASSPGHSTGELFF. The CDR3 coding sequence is TGTGCCAGCAGTCCGGGACACTCCACCGGGGAGCTGTTTTTT.

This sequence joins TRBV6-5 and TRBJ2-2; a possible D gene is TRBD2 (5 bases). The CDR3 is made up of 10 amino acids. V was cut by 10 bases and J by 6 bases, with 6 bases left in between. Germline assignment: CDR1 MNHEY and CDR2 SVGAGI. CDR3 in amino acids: CATGAGELFF. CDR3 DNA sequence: TGTGCCACCGGGGCCGGGGAGCTGTTTTTT.

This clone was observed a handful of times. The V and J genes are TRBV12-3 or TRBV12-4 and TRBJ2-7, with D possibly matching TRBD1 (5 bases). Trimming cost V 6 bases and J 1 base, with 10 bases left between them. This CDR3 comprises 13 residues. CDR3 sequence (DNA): TGTGCCAGCAGACTGACAGAGTCCTACGAGCAGTACTTC. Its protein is CASRLTESYEQYF.

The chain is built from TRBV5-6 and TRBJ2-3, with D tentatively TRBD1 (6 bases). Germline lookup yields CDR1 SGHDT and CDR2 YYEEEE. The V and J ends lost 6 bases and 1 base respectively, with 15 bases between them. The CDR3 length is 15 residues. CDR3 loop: CASNFGTLRTDTQYF. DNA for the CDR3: TGTGCCAGCAACTTCGGGACATTACGCACAGATACGCAGTATTTT.

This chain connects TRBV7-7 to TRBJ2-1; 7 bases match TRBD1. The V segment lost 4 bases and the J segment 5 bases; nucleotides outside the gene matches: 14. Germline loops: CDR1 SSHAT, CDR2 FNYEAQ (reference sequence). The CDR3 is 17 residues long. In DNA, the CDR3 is TGTGCCAGCAGCTCACACTACCGACAGGGTGCGAACAATGAGCAGTTCTTC. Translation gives CASSSHYRQGANNEQFF.

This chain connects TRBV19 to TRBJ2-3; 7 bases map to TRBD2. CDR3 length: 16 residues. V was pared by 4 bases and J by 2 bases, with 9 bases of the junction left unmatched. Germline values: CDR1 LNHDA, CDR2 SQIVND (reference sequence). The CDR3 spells CASSTLLASLTDTQYF. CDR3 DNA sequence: TGTGCCAGTAGTACCCTACTAGCGAGCCTCACAGATACGCAGTATTTT.

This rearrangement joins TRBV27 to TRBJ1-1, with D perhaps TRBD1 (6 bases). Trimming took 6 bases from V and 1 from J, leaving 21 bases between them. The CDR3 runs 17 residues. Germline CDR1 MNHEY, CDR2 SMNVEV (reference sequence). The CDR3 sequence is CASSQGWGRQGNTEAFF. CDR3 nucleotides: TGTGCCAGCAGCCAGGGGTGGGGAAGGCAAGGGAACACTGAAGCTTTCTTT.

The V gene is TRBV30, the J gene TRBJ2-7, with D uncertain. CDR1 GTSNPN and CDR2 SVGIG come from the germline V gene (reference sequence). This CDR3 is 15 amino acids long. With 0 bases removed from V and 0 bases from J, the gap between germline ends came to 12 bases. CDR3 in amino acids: CAWSVSPRNSYEQYF. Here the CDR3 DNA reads TGTGCCTGGAGTGTCAGTCCGCGGAACTCCTACGAGCAGTACTTC. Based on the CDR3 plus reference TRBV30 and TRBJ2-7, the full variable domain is SQTIHQWPATLVQPVGSPLSLECTVEGTSNPNLYWYRQAAGRGLQLLFYSVGIGQISSEVPQNLSASRPQDRQFILSSKKLLLSDSGFYLCAWSVSPRNSYEQYFGPGTRLTVT.

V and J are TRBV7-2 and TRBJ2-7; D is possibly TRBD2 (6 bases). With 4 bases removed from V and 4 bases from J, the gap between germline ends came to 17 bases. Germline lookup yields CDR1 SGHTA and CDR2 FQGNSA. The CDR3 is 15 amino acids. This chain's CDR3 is CASSSGGVVGYEQYF. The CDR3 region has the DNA TGTGCCAGCAGCTCTGGCGGGGTAGTTGGGTACGAGCAGTACTTC.

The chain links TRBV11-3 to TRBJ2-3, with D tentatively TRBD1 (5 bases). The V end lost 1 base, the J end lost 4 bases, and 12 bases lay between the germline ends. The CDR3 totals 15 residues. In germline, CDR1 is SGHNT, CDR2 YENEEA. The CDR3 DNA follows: TGTGCCAGCAGCTTAGCGGGCAGGGTCGCAGATACGCAGTATTTT. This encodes CASSLAGRVADTQYF.

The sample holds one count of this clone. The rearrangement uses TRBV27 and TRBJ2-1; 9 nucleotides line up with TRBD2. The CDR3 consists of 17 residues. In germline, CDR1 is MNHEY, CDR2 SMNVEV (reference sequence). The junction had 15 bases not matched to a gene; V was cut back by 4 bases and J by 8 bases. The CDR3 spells CASSSVWSSGAGHEQFF. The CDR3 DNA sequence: TGTGCCAGCAGTTCCGTTTGGTCTAGCGGGGCCGGACATGAGCAGTTCTTC.

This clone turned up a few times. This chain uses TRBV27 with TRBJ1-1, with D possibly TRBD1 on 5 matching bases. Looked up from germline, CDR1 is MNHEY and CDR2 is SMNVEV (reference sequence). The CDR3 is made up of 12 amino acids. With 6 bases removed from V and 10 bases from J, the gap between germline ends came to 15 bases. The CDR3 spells CASRRGGEGAFF. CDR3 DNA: TGTGCCAGCAGGCGGGGGGGAGAGGGAGCTTTCTTT.

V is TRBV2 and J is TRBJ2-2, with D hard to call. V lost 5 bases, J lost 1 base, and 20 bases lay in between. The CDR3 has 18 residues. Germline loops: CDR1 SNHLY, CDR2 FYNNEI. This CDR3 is CASSTSPGGKRNTGELFF. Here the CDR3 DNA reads TGTGCCAGCAGTACTTCTCCGGGTGGAAAGCGGAACACCGGGGAGCTGTTTTTT.

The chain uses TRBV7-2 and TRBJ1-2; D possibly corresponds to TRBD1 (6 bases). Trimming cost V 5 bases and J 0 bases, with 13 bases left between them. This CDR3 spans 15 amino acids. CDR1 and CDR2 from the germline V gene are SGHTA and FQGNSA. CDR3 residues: CASSAQGTTNYGYTF. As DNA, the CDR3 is TGTGCCAGCAGCGCTCAGGGGACAACTAACTATGGCTACACCTTC. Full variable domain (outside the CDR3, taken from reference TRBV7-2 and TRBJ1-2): GAGVSQSPSNKVTEKGKDVELRCDPISGHTALYWYRQSLGQGLEFLIYFQGNSAPDKSGLPSDRFSAERTGGSVSTLTIQRTQQEDSAVYLCASSAQGTTNYGYTFGSGTRLTVV.

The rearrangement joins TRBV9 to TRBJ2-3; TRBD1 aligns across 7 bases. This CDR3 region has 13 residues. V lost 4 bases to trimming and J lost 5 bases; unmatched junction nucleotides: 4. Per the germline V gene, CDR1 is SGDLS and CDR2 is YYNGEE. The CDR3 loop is CASSRRTGDTQYF. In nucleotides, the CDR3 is TGTGCCAGCAGCAGGCGGACAGGAGATACGCAGTATTTT.

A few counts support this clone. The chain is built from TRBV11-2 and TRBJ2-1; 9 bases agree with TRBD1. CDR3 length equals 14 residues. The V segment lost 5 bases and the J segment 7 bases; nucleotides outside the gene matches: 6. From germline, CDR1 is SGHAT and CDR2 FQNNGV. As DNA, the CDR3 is TGTGCCAGCAGCACCGGGACAGGGAGGAATGAGCAGTTCTTC. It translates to CASSTGTGRNEQFF.

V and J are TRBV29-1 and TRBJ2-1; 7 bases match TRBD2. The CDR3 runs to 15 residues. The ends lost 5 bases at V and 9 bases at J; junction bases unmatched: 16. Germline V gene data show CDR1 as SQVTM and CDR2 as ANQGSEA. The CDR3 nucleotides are TGCAGCGTTCTTTGGGGGAGGGCCTCCCAAACTGAGCAGTTCTTC. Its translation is CSVLWGRASQTEQFF.